These T cell receptor beta chains were read from a single sample in a study of T cell responses to AZD1222 COVID-19 vaccine. The protocol was immunoSEQ multiplex PCR, while the TCRdb copy is restricted to in-frame clones and leaves out a portion. The sample includes over 85,000 clones, roughly 84% of them seen just once. The starting material was peripheral blood, obtained on day 0 of AZD1222 vaccination. These receptor sequences come from an adult in good health. CDR3s include the opening cysteine and the closing phenylalanine or tryptophan. The D gene is left open where the match is weak. Size values are once, few and many counts, or a class for expanded clones, and some rows have none.

>TRBV2|.|TRBD2|TRBJ2-5
CASRVGLAGVKETQYF
TGTGCCAGCAGGGTGGGACTAGCGGGAGTAAAAGAGACCCAGTACTTC
>TRBV29-1|.|.|TRBJ1-2
CSVEARGFYGYTF
TGCAGCGTTGAAGCCAGGGGTTTTTATGGCTACACCTTC
>TRBV21-1|few|.|TRBJ2-7
CASSKAGRGPYEQYF
TGTGCCAGCAGCAAAGCGGGCAGGGGCCCCTACGAGCAGTACTTC
>TRBV7-4|.|.|TRBJ1-6
CASSVDSDSPLHF
TGTGCCAGCAGCGTGGACAGTGATTCACCCCTCCACTTT
>TRBV2|.|.|TRBJ2-3
CASRTGSGNTDTQYF
TGTGCCAGCAGGACCGGGAGTGGGAACACAGATACGCAGTATTTT
>TRBV6-1|.|TRBD1|TRBJ1-4
CASSVNQGDNNEKLFF
TGTGCCAGCAGTGTCAATCAGGGGGATAATAATGAAAAACTGTTTTTT
>TRBV2|.|.|TRBJ1-1
CASSEHGAGTEAFF
TGTGCCAGCAGTGAACACGGGGCGGGCACTGAAGCTTTCTTT
>TRBV19|.|TRBD1|TRBJ1-1
CASSIGDRVNTEAFF
TGTGCCAGTAGTATAGGGGACAGGGTGAACACTGAAGCTTTCTTT
>TRBV18|many|TRBD1|TRBJ2-1
CASSPQLRTGGSYNEQFF
TGTGCCAGCTCACCACAGCTAAGGACAGGGGGCTCCTACAATGAGCAGTTCTTC
>TRBV29-1|.|.|TRBJ1-1
CSALEQAGRDTEAFF
TGCAGCGCTCTCGAGCAGGCGGGACGGGACACTGAAGCTTTCTTT
>TRBV6-6|once|.|TRBJ1-2
CASSYLGGPYGYTF
TGTGCCAGCAGTTACTTAGGGGGTCCTTATGGCTACACCTTC
>TRBV9|few|TRBD1|TRBJ1-6
CASSVRDRGSPLHF
TGTGCCAGCAGCGTCCGGGACAGGGGTTCACCCCTCCACTTT
>TRBV5-1|.|.|TRBJ1-2
CASSLPGDYGYTF
TGCGCCAGCAGCTTGCCAGGGGACTATGGCTACACCTTC
>TRBV7-2|few|TRBD1|TRBJ2-4
CASSLWGRGRENIQYF
TGTGCCAGCAGCTTATGGGGCAGGGGGCGCGAAAACATTCAGTACTTC
>TRBV19|many|TRBD2|TRBJ2-5
CASSALAAASGETQYF
TGTGCCAGTAGTGCGCTAGCGGCGGCATCCGGGGAGACCCAGTACTTC
>TRBV27|.|TRBD1|TRBJ1-4
CASSLGYGQGGGEKLFF
TGTGCCAGCAGTTTAGGCTACGGACAGGGGGGAGGTGAAAAACTGTTTTTT
>TRBV10-3|many|.|TRBJ2-1
CAIRGLENEQFF
TGTGCCATCAGAGGACTGGAAAATGAGCAGTTCTTC
>TRBV11-2|.|TRBD2|TRBJ2-3
CASSLKRTSGTSTDTQYF
TGTGCCAGCAGCTTAAAACGCACTAGCGGGACTAGCACAGATACGCAGTATTTT
>TRBV21-1|.|.|TRBJ2-7
CASSTTGLAGALVEYEQYF
TGTGCCAGCAGCACTACGGGACTAGCGGGAGCTTTGGTTGAGTACGAGCAGTACTTC
>TRBV2|.|TRBD2|TRBJ2-5
CASRTGTSAETQYF
TGTGCCAGCAGAACAGGGACTAGCGCGGAGACCCAGTACTTC
>TRBV5-4|.|.|TRBJ2-3
CASSVARVTDTQYF
TGTGCCAGCAGCGTAGCGCGTGTCACAGATACGCAGTATTTT
>TRBV27|.|TRBD1|TRBJ1-2
CASSLSGQGLEYGYTF
TGTGCCAGCAGTTTATCCGGACAGGGGCTAGAGTATGGCTACACCTTC
>TRBV19|.|.|TRBJ1-3
CASSPGQGNTIYF
TGTGCCAGTAGTCCCGGACAGGGAAACACCATATATTTT
>TRBV7-2|.|TRBD1|TRBJ1-5
CASSLGTGNPTPQHF
TGTGCCAGCAGCTTAGGGACAGGGAACCCAACCCCCCAGCATTTT
>TRBV19|.|TRBD1|TRBJ1-1
CASRTGENTEAFF
TGTGCCAGTAGGACAGGGGAGAACACTGAAGCTTTCTTT
>TRBV6-2/TRBV6-3|.|.|TRBJ1-5
CASSYSTVIMYSNQPQHF
TGTGCCAGCAGTTACTCGACAGTAATTATGTATAGCAATCAGCCCCAGCATTTT
>TRBV24-1|.|.|TRBJ2-3
CATSRPGGLTDTQYF
TGTGCCACCAGTCGCCCCGGGGGACTCACAGATACGCAGTATTTT
>TRBV11-2|.|TRBD2|TRBJ2-1
CASSLGGLAIEQFF
TGTGCCAGCAGCTTAGGGGGACTAGCCATTGAGCAGTTCTTC
>TRBV4-1|.|.|TRBJ1-1
CASSLAGGTTEAFF
TGCGCCAGCAGCCTCGCGGGGGGGACGACTGAAGCTTTCTTT
>TRBV4-3|.|.|TRBJ1-6
CASSQDGVSYNSPLHF
TGCGCCAGCAGCCAAGATGGGGTTTCCTATAATTCACCCCTCCACTTT
>TRBV6-5|.|.|TRBJ1-3
CASRRGTASGNTIYF
TGTGCCAGCAGGCGAGGCACAGCCTCTGGAAACACCATATATTTT